Sequencing of this T cell receptor beta chain was carried out in a study of T cells in Graves' hyperthyroidism and ophthalmopathy. What was amplified from RNA transcripts were TCR beta CDR3 regions. The HTBI primer set served for first-round RT-PCR of the TCR CDR3. TCRdb used MiXCR to reprocess the multiplex PCR reads, holding one entry per CDR3 protein. This table has under 300,000 distinct CDR3 sequences, approximately 13% appearing once. Germline-derived CDR1 and CDR2 are DFQATT and SNEGSKA (reference sequence). The CDR3 extends over 14 amino acids. V was pared by 5 bases and J by 4 bases, with 15 bases between. This clonotype showed up many times.

Sequencing used blood. This TCR was sampled from a woman aged 40 to 55 with Graves' hyperthyroidism. V and J are TRBV20-1 and TRBJ2-1; D is unresolved. CDR3 sequence reads: CSALLPPLYNEQFF. CDR3 coding DNA: TGCAGTGCTCTACTACCCCCCCTTTACAATGAGCAGTTCTTC.